The rows below give T cell receptor beta chains drawn from one sample of a study of T cell repertoires in cytomegalovirus infection. Their recognized antigens are unknown. Via MiXCR, TCRdb re-called the reads, giving one row per CDR3 protein. This table holds around 310,000 distinct CDR3 sequences, just under 30% found once. The material was cultured PBMCs, obtained from culture after CMV antigen stimulation. All receptors come from a human donor in good health (CMV status not recorded). Some clones in this sample may be carry-over from other donors' samples. The CDR3 runs from the conserved cysteine through the conserved F or W. The D gene is left open where the match is weak. A clone size is listed for some rows: how often the clone was seen (once, few, many), or a class if it is expanded.

J gene: TRBJ1-1
D gene: TRBD1
clone size: many
CDR3 length: 14
V gene: TRBV10-3
CDR3 protein: CAISRDRANTEAFF
CDR3 DNA: TGTGCCATCAGCCGGGACAGGGCGAACACTGAAGCTTTCTTT

J gene: TRBJ2-3
D gene: TRBD2
clone size: few
CDR3 length: 16
V gene: TRBV5-5
CDR3 protein: CASSLSGTSASDTQYF
CDR3 DNA: TGTGCCAGCAGCTTATCCGGGACTAGCGCCTCAGATACGCAGTATTTT

J gene: TRBJ1-6
D gene: TRBD1
clone size: many
CDR3 length: 15
V gene: TRBV11-1
CDR3 protein: CASSATDRRNSPLHF
CDR3 DNA: TGTGCCAGCAGCGCAACGGACAGGAGAAATTCACCCCTCCACTTT

J gene: TRBJ1-2
D gene: NA
clone size: NA
CDR3 length: 14
V gene: TRBV6-1
CDR3 protein: CASSPGAPFYGYTF
CDR3 DNA: TGTGCCAGCAGCCCAGGGGCGCCCTTCTATGGCTACACCTTC

J gene: TRBJ1-5
D gene: NA
clone size: NA
CDR3 length: 13
V gene: TRBV10-3
CDR3 protein: CAISDGGDQPQHF
CDR3 DNA: TGTGCCATCAGTGATGGGGGCGATCAGCCCCAGCATTTT

J gene: TRBJ2-5
D gene: NA
clone size: few
CDR3 length: 17
V gene: TRBV7-2
CDR3 protein: CASSLELGGSDLETQYF
CDR3 DNA: TGTGCCAGCAGCTTAGAGTTAGGAGGGAGCGATTTGGAGACCCAGTACTTC

J gene: TRBJ1-2
D gene: TRBD1
clone size: few
CDR3 length: 15
V gene: TRBV15
CDR3 protein: CATSSRDAQGNGYTF
CDR3 DNA: TGTGCCACCAGCTCCCGGGACGCACAGGGGAATGGCTACACCTTC

J gene: TRBJ2-2
D gene: NA
clone size: few
CDR3 length: 16
V gene: TRBV12-3/TRBV12-4
CDR3 protein: CASSSANSGDTGELFF
CDR3 DNA: TGTGCCAGCAGTTCCGCGAATAGCGGTGACACCGGGGAGCTGTTTTTT

J gene: TRBJ2-1
D gene: NA
clone size: NA
CDR3 length: 13
V gene: TRBV7-2
CDR3 protein: CASKLDEAAEQFF
CDR3 DNA: TGTGCCAGCAAGTTGGACGAAGCAGCTGAGCAGTTCTTC

J gene: TRBJ2-3
D gene: NA
clone size: NA
CDR3 length: 13
V gene: TRBV4-1
CDR3 protein: CASSQVGTDTQYF
CDR3 DNA: TGCGCCAGCAGCCAAGTCGGGACAGATACGCAGTATTTT

J gene: TRBJ1-5
D gene: NA
clone size: many
CDR3 length: 15
V gene: TRBV19
CDR3 protein: CASSIVRDSYQPQHF
CDR3 DNA: TGTGCCAGTAGTATTGTCCGCGACAGCTATCAGCCCCAGCATTTT

J gene: TRBJ2-7
D gene: NA
clone size: NA
CDR3 length: 13
V gene: TRBV7-2
CDR3 protein: CASSRAGQYEQYF
CDR3 DNA: TGTGCCAGCAGCAGGGCGGGGCAGTACGAGCAGTACTTC

J gene: TRBJ1-1
D gene: NA
clone size: few
CDR3 length: 14
V gene: TRBV11-2
CDR3 protein: CASSLDEGRSEAFF
CDR3 DNA: TGTGCCAGCAGCTTAGATGAGGGAAGGAGTGAAGCTTTCTTT

J gene: TRBJ1-5
D gene: NA
clone size: few
CDR3 length: 14
V gene: TRBV6-6
CDR3 protein: CATSNRESNQPQHF
CDR3 DNA: TGTGCCACTAGCAACAGGGAAAGCAATCAGCCCCAGCATTTT

J gene: TRBJ1-2
D gene: TRBD1
clone size: few
CDR3 length: 15
V gene: TRBV2
CDR3 protein: CASPGGPRTNYGYTF
CDR3 DNA: TGTGCCAGTCCAGGGGGGCCGAGGACCAACTATGGCTACACCTTC

J gene: TRBJ1-2
D gene: NA
clone size: few
CDR3 length: 15
V gene: TRBV20-1
CDR3 protein: CSASRAGTWPYGYTF
CDR3 DNA: TGCAGTGCTAGCAGGGCGGGGACTTGGCCCTATGGCTACACCTTC

J gene: TRBJ2-7
D gene: NA
clone size: NA
CDR3 length: 10
V gene: TRBV20-1
CDR3 protein: CSALKNEQYF
CDR3 DNA: TGCAGTGCTCTCAAAAACGAGCAGTACTTC

J gene: TRBJ1-5
D gene: NA
clone size: NA
CDR3 length: 16
V gene: TRBV6-2/TRBV6-3
CDR3 protein: CASSQYRDHSNQPQHF
CDR3 DNA: TGTGCCAGCAGCCAATACAGGGACCATAGCAATCAGCCCCAGCATTTT

J gene: TRBJ2-2
D gene: NA
clone size: NA
CDR3 length: 14
V gene: TRBV6-5
CDR3 protein: CASSYYSRTGELFF
CDR3 DNA: TGTGCCAGCAGTTACTATTCCCGCACCGGGGAGCTGTTTTTT

J gene: TRBJ1-2
D gene: TRBD1
clone size: few
CDR3 length: 14
V gene: TRBV20-1
CDR3 protein: CSARGQGWDYGYTF
CDR3 DNA: TGCAGTGCTAGAGGACAGGGATGGGACTATGGCTACACCTTC

J gene: TRBJ1-2
D gene: NA
clone size: few
CDR3 length: 14
V gene: TRBV4-1
CDR3 protein: CASSHAIGPGGYTF
CDR3 DNA: TGCGCCAGCAGCCATGCGATTGGCCCGGGGGGCTACACCTTC

J gene: TRBJ2-1
D gene: NA
clone size: few
CDR3 length: 13
V gene: TRBV12-5
CDR3 protein: CASLGPVADEQFF
CDR3 DNA: TGTGCTAGTTTGGGACCAGTGGCCGATGAGCAGTTCTTC

J gene: TRBJ1-5
D gene: NA
clone size: NA
CDR3 length: 15
V gene: TRBV20-1
CDR3 protein: CSASIEGNSNQPQHF
CDR3 DNA: TGCAGTGCTAGTATAGAAGGGAATAGCAATCAGCCCCAGCATTTT

J gene: TRBJ2-4
D gene: NA
clone size: NA
CDR3 length: 18
V gene: TRBV6-2/TRBV6-3
CDR3 protein: CATSLPEPSTIAKNIQYF
CDR3 DNA: TGTGCCACCTCCCTCCCCGAACCTTCAACTATAGCCAAAAACATTCAGTACTTC

J gene: TRBJ2-1
D gene: NA
clone size: NA
CDR3 length: 17
V gene: TRBV11-2
CDR3 protein: CASSFSVGGSRNNEQFF
CDR3 DNA: TGTGCCAGCAGCTTTTCTGTTGGAGGGTCAAGAAACAATGAGCAGTTCTTC

J gene: TRBJ1-4
D gene: NA
clone size: NA
CDR3 length: 14
V gene: TRBV27
CDR3 protein: CASSLSGVSEKLFF
CDR3 DNA: TGTGCCAGCAGTTTATCAGGGGTCAGTGAAAAACTGTTTTTT

J gene: TRBJ2-1
D gene: NA
clone size: NA
CDR3 length: 12
V gene: TRBV20-1
CDR3 protein: CSASGTDNEQFF
CDR3 DNA: TGCAGTGCTAGTGGGACGGACAATGAGCAGTTCTTC

J gene: TRBJ2-7
D gene: NA
clone size: few
CDR3 length: 15
V gene: TRBV7-9
CDR3 protein: CASSPPAEEGYEQYF
CDR3 DNA: TGTGCCAGCAGCCCCCCAGCGGAGGAGGGCTACGAGCAGTACTTC

J gene: TRBJ1-2
D gene: NA
clone size: few
CDR3 length: 13
V gene: TRBV9
CDR3 protein: CASSVDMDYGYTF
CDR3 DNA: TGTGCCAGCAGCGTAGATATGGACTATGGCTACACCTTC

J gene: TRBJ2-1
D gene: TRBD2
clone size: NA
CDR3 length: 21
V gene: TRBV7-8
CDR3 protein: CASSVLEWGEGLAGYRDEQFF
CDR3 DNA: TGTGCCAGCAGCGTCCTGGAATGGGGGGAGGGACTAGCGGGATATCGTGATGAGCAGTTCTTC

J gene: TRBJ1-3
D gene: NA
clone size: NA
CDR3 length: 14
V gene: TRBV2
CDR3 protein: CASSLDISGNTIYF
CDR3 DNA: TGTGCCAGCAGTTTGGACATCTCTGGAAACACCATATATTTT

J gene: TRBJ2-1
D gene: TRBD2
clone size: once
CDR3 length: 19
V gene: TRBV12-5
CDR3 protein: CARLWDHLAVIGADNEQFF
CDR3 DNA: TGTGCTCGCCTTTGGGACCACCTAGCGGTGATTGGTGCCGACAATGAGCAGTTCTTC

J gene: TRBJ2-7
D gene: TRBD1
clone size: few
CDR3 length: 14
V gene: TRBV5-1
CDR3 protein: CASSPGQGPKEQYF
CDR3 DNA: TGCGCCAGCAGCCCCGGACAGGGGCCGAAAGAGCAGTACTTC

J gene: TRBJ2-5
D gene: NA
clone size: few
CDR3 length: 15
V gene: TRBV7-8
CDR3 protein: CASSLPEGREETQYF
CDR3 DNA: TGTGCCAGCAGCCTCCCCGAGGGCAGGGAAGAGACCCAGTACTTC

J gene: TRBJ1-1
D gene: NA
clone size: NA
CDR3 length: 14
V gene: TRBV28
CDR3 protein: CASRSTGRNTEAFF
CDR3 DNA: TGTGCCAGCAGATCTACAGGGCGGAACACTGAAGCTTTCTTT

J gene: TRBJ2-3
D gene: TRBD2
clone size: many
CDR3 length: 17
V gene: TRBV7-9
CDR3 protein: CASQGTYGTSGGDTQYF
CDR3 DNA: TGTGCCAGCCAAGGGACTTACGGGACTAGCGGGGGAGATACGCAGTATTTT

J gene: TRBJ2-3
D gene: NA
clone size: many
CDR3 length: 15
V gene: TRBV20-1
CDR3 protein: CSARDPNGGTDTQYF
CDR3 DNA: TGCAGTGCTAGAGACCCTAATGGGGGCACAGATACGCAGTATTTT

J gene: TRBJ2-1
D gene: TRBD2
clone size: NA
CDR3 length: 15
V gene: TRBV3-1
CDR3 protein: CASSQALAGDHEQFF
CDR3 DNA: TGTGCCAGCAGCCAAGCGCTAGCGGGAGACCATGAGCAGTTCTTC

J gene: TRBJ1-6
D gene: NA
clone size: NA
CDR3 length: 17
V gene: TRBV19
CDR3 protein: CASAMVRVSLSGSPLHF
CDR3 DNA: TGTGCCAGTGCTATGGTCCGGGTCTCCCTTTCTGGTTCACCCCTCCACTTT

J gene: TRBJ2-7
D gene: NA
clone size: many
CDR3 length: 15
V gene: TRBV11-3
CDR3 protein: CASSLEHGKDYEQYF
CDR3 DNA: TGTGCCAGCAGCTTAGAGCACGGAAAGGACTACGAGCAGTACTTC

J gene: TRBJ2-7
D gene: NA
clone size: medium-sized
CDR3 length: 15
V gene: TRBV7-2
CDR3 protein: CASSLVWDGAYEQYF
CDR3 DNA: TGTGCCAGCAGCTTAGTGTGGGACGGAGCCTACGAGCAGTACTTC

J gene: TRBJ1-5
D gene: NA
clone size: few
CDR3 length: 14
V gene: TRBV5-3
CDR3 protein: CASSLNDMDQPQHF
CDR3 DNA: TGTGCCAGCAGCTTAAATGATATGGATCAGCCCCAGCATTTT

J gene: TRBJ2-1
D gene: TRBD2
clone size: NA
CDR3 length: 15
V gene: TRBV7-2
CDR3 protein: CASSLGPAGGLKQFF
CDR3 DNA: TGTGCCAGCAGCTTAGGGCCAGCGGGAGGCCTTAAGCAGTTCTTC

J gene: TRBJ2-7
D gene: TRBD1
clone size: NA
CDR3 length: 15
V gene: TRBV18
CDR3 protein: CASSPPGQASYEQYF
CDR3 DNA: TGTGCCAGCTCACCACCAGGACAGGCATCCTACGAGCAGTACTTC

J gene: TRBJ2-1
D gene: TRBD2
clone size: few
CDR3 length: 16
V gene: TRBV5-4
CDR3 protein: CAGRSGGGSSYNEQFF
CDR3 DNA: TGTGCCGGGCGCAGCGGGGGGGGGAGCTCCTACAATGAGCAGTTCTTC